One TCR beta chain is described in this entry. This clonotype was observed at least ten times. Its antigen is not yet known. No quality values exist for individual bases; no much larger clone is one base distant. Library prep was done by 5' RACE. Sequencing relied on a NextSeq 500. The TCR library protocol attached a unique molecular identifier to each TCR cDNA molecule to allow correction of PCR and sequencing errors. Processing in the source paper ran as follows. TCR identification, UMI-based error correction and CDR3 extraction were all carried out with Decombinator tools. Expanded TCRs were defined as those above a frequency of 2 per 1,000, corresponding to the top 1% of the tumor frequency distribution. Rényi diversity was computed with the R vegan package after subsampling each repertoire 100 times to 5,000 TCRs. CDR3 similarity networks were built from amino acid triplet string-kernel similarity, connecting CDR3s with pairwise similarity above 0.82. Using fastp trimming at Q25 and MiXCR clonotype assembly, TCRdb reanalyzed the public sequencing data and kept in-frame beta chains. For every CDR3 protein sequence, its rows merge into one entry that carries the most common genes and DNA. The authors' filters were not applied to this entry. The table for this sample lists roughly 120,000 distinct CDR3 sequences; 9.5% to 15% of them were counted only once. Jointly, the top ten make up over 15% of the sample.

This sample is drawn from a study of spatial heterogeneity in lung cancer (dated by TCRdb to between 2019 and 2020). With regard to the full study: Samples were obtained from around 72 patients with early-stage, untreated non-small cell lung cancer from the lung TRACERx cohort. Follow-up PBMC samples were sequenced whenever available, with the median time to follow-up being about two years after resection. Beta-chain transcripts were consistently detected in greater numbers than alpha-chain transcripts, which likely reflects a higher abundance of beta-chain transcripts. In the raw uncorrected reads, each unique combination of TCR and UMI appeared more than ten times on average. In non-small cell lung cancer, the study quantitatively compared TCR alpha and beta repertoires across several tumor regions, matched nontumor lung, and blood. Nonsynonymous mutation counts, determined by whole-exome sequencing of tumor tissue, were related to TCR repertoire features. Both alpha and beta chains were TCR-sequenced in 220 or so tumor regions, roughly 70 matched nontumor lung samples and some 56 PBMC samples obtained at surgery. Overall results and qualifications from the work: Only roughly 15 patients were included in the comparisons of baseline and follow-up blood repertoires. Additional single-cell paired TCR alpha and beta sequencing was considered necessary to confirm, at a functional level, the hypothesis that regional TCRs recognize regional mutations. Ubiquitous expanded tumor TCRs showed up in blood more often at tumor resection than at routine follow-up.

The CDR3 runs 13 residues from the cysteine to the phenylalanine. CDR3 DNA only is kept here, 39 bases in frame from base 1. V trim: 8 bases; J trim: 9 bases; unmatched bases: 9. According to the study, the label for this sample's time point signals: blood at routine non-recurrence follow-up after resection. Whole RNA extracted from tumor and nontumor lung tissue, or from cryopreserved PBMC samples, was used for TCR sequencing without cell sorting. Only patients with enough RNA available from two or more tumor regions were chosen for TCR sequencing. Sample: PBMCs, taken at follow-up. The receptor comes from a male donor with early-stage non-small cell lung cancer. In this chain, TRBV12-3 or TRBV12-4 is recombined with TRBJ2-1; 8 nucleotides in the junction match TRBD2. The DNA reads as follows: TGTGCCAGCTTGCACGGGGGGGCGACTGAGCAGTTCTTC. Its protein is CASLHGGATEQFF.